A single sample is the source of the 21 T cell receptor beta chains below, sequenced in a study of T cells after posttransplantation cyclophosphamide. Data came from immunoSEQ multiplex PCR; TCRdb stores just in-frame clones and leaves some out. The sample carries several thousand clones, around 80% recorded once. A marrow graft followed busulfan-fludarabine conditioning, with cyclophosphamide on days +3 and +4. The sequenced sample was CD8+ T cells sorted from PBMCs, obtained 1,300 to 1,500 days after allogeneic stem cell transplant with posttransplant cyclophosphamide. Receptors originate from a female patient aged 50-59 years who received an allogeneic stem cell transplant from a related donor, was CMV-positive, and had no GVHD. T cells may partly derive from the graft donor.

This rearrangement joins TRBV4-3 to TRBJ2-5, with a possible D match to TRBD2 (6 bases). The CDR3 totals 18 residues. V shed 0 bases and J shed 2 bases, with 19 bases lying between them. Germline CDR1 and CDR2: LGHNA and YSLEER. DNA for the CDR3: TGCGCCAGCAGCCAAGAAGTGGGGGAGGTTGCGGGACAAGAGACCCAGTACTTC. Translating it yields CASSQEVGEVAGQETQYF.

CDR3 protein: CAISLGPDTQYF. CDR3 coding DNA: TGTGCCATTAGCCTTGGTCCCGATACGCAGTATTTT. This rearrangement joins TRBV27 to TRBJ2-3; no clear D gene. Germline V CDR1 and CDR2: MNHEY, SMNVEV (reference sequence). CDR3 length equals 12 residues. Between the trimmed V and J ends, which lost 10 bases and 6 bases, there was a span of 14 bases.

J is TRBJ2-2 and V is TRBV9; the D is unclear. Trimming shortened V by 0 bases and J by 5 bases, and 5 bases separated the two germline ends. The germline CDR1 and CDR2 sequences are SGDLS and YYNGEE. The CDR3 has 13 amino acids. For the CDR3, the DNA is TGTGCCAGCAGCGTAGTTGAGACCGGGGAGCTGTTTTTT. Amino acid sequence: CASSVVETGELFF.

The chain couples TRBV18 to TRBJ1-1; the D gene is possibly TRBD1 (5 bases). The CDR3 has 17 residues. Germline V gives CDR1 KGHSH, CDR2 LQKENI. Deletions cut 3 bases from V and 1 base from J, with 18 bases between. CDR3 in DNA: TGTGCCAGCTCACCGAAAAAGTCGGGGGTGTGGAACACTGAAGCTTTCTTT. It encodes CASSPKKSGVWNTEAFF.

This clone was seen just once. The chain has TRBV27 and TRBJ2-7; 9 nucleotides line up with TRBD1. With 0 bases clipped from V and 1 base from J, the junction kept 4 bases outside the gene matches. Per the germline V gene, CDR1 is MNHEY and CDR2 is SMNVEV (reference sequence). The CDR3 spans 16 residues. For the CDR3, the DNA is TGTGCCAGCAGTTTATCGATGGGACAGGGTTCCTACGAGCAGTACTTC. This gives the protein CASSLSMGQGSYEQYF.

V is TRBV27 and J is TRBJ1-1; D possibly corresponds to TRBD1 (5 bases). In germline, CDR1 is MNHEY, CDR2 SMNVEV (reference sequence). V dropped 4 bases and J dropped 4 bases, with 13 bases sitting between them. This CDR3 is 14 amino acids long. CDR3 bases: TGTGCCAGCAGTTGGCAACAGGAGAGCACTGAAGCTTTCTTT. This gives the protein CASSWQQESTEAFF.

This clone has only a few counts. CDR3 DNA sequence: TGTGCCAGCAGCCCGAGGTGGGGAGGAGGGGACACTGAAGCTTTCTTT. This translates into CASSPRWGGGDTEAFF. The rearrangement links TRBV9 to TRBJ1-1; possible D gene TRBD1, 5 bases. The CDR3 length is 16 residues. Germline assignment: CDR1 SGDLS and CDR2 YYNGEE. Trimming removed 4 bases at V and 3 bases at J, with 19 bases between.

The chain employs TRBV27 and TRBJ2-3, with D possibly matching TRBD1 (6 bases). The CDR3 is 16 amino acids. V lost 3 bases to trimming and J lost 3 bases, with 16 bases between them. Germline lookup yields CDR1 MNHEY and CDR2 SMNVEV (reference sequence). In DNA form, the CDR3 reads TGTGCCAGCAGTTTCCTCCAGGGGATGGGGACAGATACGCAGTATTTT. Translating gives CASSFLQGMGTDTQYF.

The J gene is TRBJ1-1, the V gene TRBV11-1; D possibly corresponds to TRBD1 (5 bases). The germline V and J ends were trimmed by 10 bases and 6 bases, with 12 bases remaining between them. This CDR3 is built from 11 residues. CDR1 and CDR2 from the germline V gene are SGHAT and FQDESV (reference sequence). The CDR3 DNA is TGTGCCATCCGGCGGGGGGCTGAAGCTTTCTTT. Translated, it gives CAIRRGAEAFF.

The chain uses TRBV7-3 and TRBJ2-1, with TRBD2 identical over 10 bases. J lost 0 bases, V lost 4 bases, and 0 bases had no gene match. The CDR3 is 15 amino acids. Germline lookup yields CDR1 SGHTA and CDR2 FQGTGA. The CDR3 reads CASSSSGGSYNEQFF. The CDR3 DNA follows: TGTGCCAGCAGCTCTAGCGGGGGCTCCTACAATGAGCAGTTCTTC.

This chain connects TRBV7-9 to TRBJ2-3; 8 bases agree with TRBD1. V lost 1 base to trimming and J lost 2 bases; unmatched junction nucleotides: 2. CDR3 length: 15 amino acids. Germline values: CDR1 SEHNR, CDR2 FQNEAQ (reference sequence). For the CDR3, the DNA is TGTGCCAGCAGCTTAGGGACAGGGACCACAGATACGCAGTATTTT. This encodes CASSLGTGTTDTQYF.

The rearrangement uses TRBV27 and TRBJ2-5; perhaps TRBD1 as D (5 bases). The DNA end lines up better with TRBJ2-7; the J call may be wrong. Germline CDR1 and CDR2: MNHEY and SMNVEV (reference sequence). The CDR3 runs 16 residues. The CDR3 nucleotides are TGTGCCAGCAGTTTTTCTAAAGGACATTTTTCCTACGAGCAGTACTTC. This gives the protein CASSFSKGHFSYEQYF.

This clone rates as large (0.1 to 1%). The chain combines TRBV6-6 with TRBJ1-2, with D uncertain. Germline V CDR1 and CDR2: MNHNY, SVGAGI (reference sequence). V was pared by 4 bases and J by 1 base, with 4 bases between. This CDR3 has 12 amino acids. The CDR3 DNA follows: TGTGCCAGCAGTTCTGTTAACTATGGCTACACCTTC. Protein: CASSSVNYGYTF.

V and J are TRBV30 and TRBJ2-5, with 7 bases matching TRBD2. The J call may be in error: the DNA end matches TRBJ2-7 better. The CDR3 extends over 15 amino acids. CDR1 is GTSNPN, CDR2 SVGIG, per germline (reference sequence). CDR3 residues: CAWSVLAGAGYEQYF. CDR3 in DNA: TGTGCCTGGAGTGTACTCGCAGGAGCGGGATACGAGCAGTACTTC.

The CDR3 nucleotides are TGTGCCAGCAGCCCGGGACTAGCGGGGTTCTACGAGCAGTACTTC. Its protein product is CASSPGLAGFYEQYF. The chain carries TRBV28 and TRBJ2-7; TRBD2 matches 13 bases. Per germline, CDR1 MDHEN and CDR2 SYDVKM. J lost 3 bases, V lost 6 bases, and 5 bases had no gene match. CDR3 length equals 15 residues.

The genes are TRBV19 and TRBJ2-7; D uncertain. This CDR3 is 13 amino acids long. CDR1 is LNHDA, CDR2 SQIVND, per germline (reference sequence). V was trimmed by 4 bases and J by 3 bases, leaving 10 bases between them. Here the CDR3 reads CASSSTEYYEQYF. The CDR3 DNA reads TGTGCCAGTAGTAGCACCGAGTACTACGAGCAGTACTTC.

V and J are TRBV19 and TRBJ2-1; D is unresolved. Trimming left V 5 bases short and J 8 bases short, with 13 bases between. The CDR3 has 13 residues. The germline V gene has CDR1 LNHDA and CDR2 SQIVND (reference sequence). The CDR3 loop is CASSLGPGYEQFF. CDR3 coding DNA: TGTGCCAGTAGTCTAGGGCCTGGCTATGAGCAGTTCTTC.

V is TRBV5-1 and J is TRBJ2-7; 7 nucleotides agree with TRBD2. CDR1 is SGHRS and CDR2 is YFSETQ in the germline V gene. Trimming removed 4 bases from V and 4 bases from J; junction bases left unmatched: 2. The CDR3 extends over 12 amino acids. The CDR3 bases are TGCGCCAGCAGCGGCGGGAGTTACGAGCAGTACTTC. It yields the protein CASSGGSYEQYF.

This chain links TRBV6-6 with TRBJ2-3; the match to TRBD2 covers 9 bases. Germline V gene data show CDR1 as MNHNY and CDR2 as SVGAGI (reference sequence). The CDR3 contains 14 residues. Trimming removed 8 bases from V and 3 bases from J; junction bases left unmatched: 6. Here the CDR3 reads CASGGLAVTDTQYF. The CDR3 DNA sequence: TGTGCCAGCGGGGGACTAGCAGTAACAGATACGCAGTATTTT.

The CDR3 spells CASSAEGDRGPSEQYF. CDR3 bases: TGTGCCAGCAGCGCCGAGGGGGACAGGGGCCCTAGCGAGCAGTACTTC. V usage is TRBV9 and J usage is TRBJ2-7; 10 bases align to TRBD1. CDR1 is SGDLS, CDR2 YYNGEE, per germline. The V and J ends lost 3 bases and 6 bases, in that order; junction bases with no gene match: 12. The CDR3 runs 16 residues. The full variable domain, its missing parts supplied by reference TRBV9 and TRBJ2-7, is DSGVTQTPKHLITATGQRVTLRCSPRSGDLSVYWYQQSLDQGLQFLIQYYNGEERAKGNILERFSAQQFPDLHSELNLSSLELGDSALYFCASSAEGDRGPSEQYFGPGTRLTVT.

The V and J genes are TRBV30 and TRBJ2-7; a possible D gene is TRBD1 (5 bases). Germline-derived CDR1 and CDR2 are GTSNPN and SVGIG (reference sequence). This CDR3 comprises 15 residues. V was cut by 3 bases and J by 0 bases, with 15 bases left in between. CDR3 loop: CAWSVLTDDSYEQYF. The CDR3 DNA sequence: TGTGCCTGGAGCGTACTGACAGACGACTCCTACGAGCAGTACTTC.